The 7 T cell receptor beta chains below come from one sample, sequenced in a study of T cell responses to AZD1222 COVID-19 vaccine. Data came from immunoSEQ multiplex PCR; TCRdb stores just in-frame clones and leaves some out. The sample has roughly 97,000 clones, approximately 90% seen once. The sequencing here drew on peripheral blood, taken on day 0 of AZD1222 vaccination. The receptors come from an adult in good health.

This clone appeared once. The chain employs TRBV7-9 and TRBJ1-1; D possibly corresponds to TRBD1 (5 bases). This CDR3 is 13 amino acids long. Germline values: CDR1 SEHNR, CDR2 FQNEAQ (reference sequence). Deletions cut 0 bases from V and 4 bases from J, with 6 bases between. CDR3 DNA: TGTGCCAGCAGCTTAGCCGGGGCCACTGAAGCTTTCTTT. It yields the protein CASSLAGATEAFF.

CDR3: CASSIRDPGQGIYEQYF. For the CDR3, the DNA is TGTGCCAGTAGTATAAGGGACCCGGGCCAGGGGATCTACGAGCAGTACTTC. The V gene is TRBV19, the J gene TRBJ2-7; D possibly corresponds to TRBD1 (6 bases). There are 17 residues in the CDR3. From germline, CDR1 is LNHDA and CDR2 SQIVND (reference sequence). V was cut by 2 bases and J by 3 bases, with 20 bases left in between. The full variable domain, rest sourced from reference TRBV19 and TRBJ2-7, is DGGITQSPKYLFRKEGQNVTLSCEQNLNHDAMYWYRQDPGQGLRLIYYSQIVNDFQKGDIAEGYSVSREKKESFPLTVTSAQKNPTAFYLCASSIRDPGQGIYEQYFGPGTRLTVT.

The V and J genes are TRBV5-4 and TRBJ1-4, with D perhaps TRBD1 (5 bases). CDR3 size: 14 residues. Trimming cost V 0 bases and J 8 bases, with 11 bases left between them. Germline lookup yields CDR1 SGHNT and CDR2 YYREEE (reference sequence). The CDR3 nucleotides read TGTGCCAGCAGCTTGGGGGACCGAGGAGAAAAACTGTTTTTT. Translation: CASSLGDRGEKLFF.

The V call is TRBV7-3, the J call TRBJ1-1; TRBD1 matches at 10 bases. CDR1 SGHTA and CDR2 FQGTGA come from the germline V gene. The CDR3 extends over 16 amino acids. Unmatched junction bases numbered 6, after V lost 5 bases and J lost 0 bases. The CDR3 sequence is CASSPGTGAMNTEAFF. Written as DNA, the CDR3 is TGTGCCAGCAGCCCCGGGACAGGGGCCATGAACACTGAAGCTTTCTTT.

The gene calls are TRBV2 and TRBJ1-1; a weak D match, TRBD1 (6 bases). CDR3 length: 13 amino acids. Germline V CDR1 and CDR2: SNHLY, FYNNEI. V was trimmed by 7 bases and J by 3 bases, leaving 12 bases between them. CDR3 protein: CASTEGGYTEAFF. The CDR3 DNA sequence: TGTGCCAGCACCGAGGGGGGATACACTGAAGCTTTCTTT.

V gene TRBV28 combines with J gene TRBJ1-6, with 7 bases lining up with TRBD1. The trim removed 6 bases at V and 0 bases at J, leaving 8 bases unmatched. This CDR3 has 17 amino acids. The germline V gene encodes CDR1 MDHEN and CDR2 SYDVKM. The CDR3 bases are TGTGCCAGCAGCCTGGACAGGAGGAGCTCCTATAATTCACCCCTCCACTTT. Protein sequence: CASSLDRRSSYNSPLHF.

The CDR3 nucleotides are TGTGCCAGTAGGGTTGACGCGGGGTCGGCCAGAGGGTACAATGAGCAGTTCTTC. Translated, it gives CASRVDAGSARGYNEQFF. The rearrangement uses TRBV19 and TRBJ2-1, with D perhaps matching TRBD2 (6 bases). The CDR3 covers 18 residues. The germline V gene encodes CDR1 LNHDA and CDR2 SQIVND (reference sequence). V was shortened by 6 bases and J by 4 bases, with 25 bases between the two germline ends.